The 9 T cell receptor beta chains presented below share a single source sample, sequenced in a study of shared clonotypes between healthy human individuals. This table comes from immunoSEQ multiplex PCR, and its TCRdb copy is limited to in-frame clones, with some not included. The sample yields about 2.4 million clones, approximately 92% seen once. Sequenced material: naive CD4+ T cells sorted from blood. The subset denotes: CD45RA+ positively selected. These receptors all stem from a man aged 18 to 29 in good health.

V usage is TRBV7-2 and J usage is TRBJ1-4, with 7 bases matching TRBD1. Germline lookup yields CDR1 SGHTA and CDR2 FQGNSA. With V trimmed by 6 bases and J by 0 bases, 4 bases remained unmatched. The CDR3 is 15 residues long. The CDR3 sequence: CASRNRGATNEKLFF. The DNA for the CDR3 is TGTGCCAGCAGGAACAGGGGAGCAACTAATGAAAAACTGTTTTTT.

This clone was detected only a few times. This chain links TRBV15 with TRBJ1-5; D unclear. Germline V gene lookup returns CDR1 LNHNV and CDR2 YYDKDF (reference sequence). This CDR3 comprises 16 residues. V gave up 1 base and J gave up 5 bases, with 15 bases separating them. The DNA for the CDR3 is TGTGCCACCAGCAGAGCGGGCCGGGAGCGTTATCAGCCCCAGCATTTT. This encodes CATSRAGRERYQPQHF.

The rearrangement uses TRBV10-3 and TRBJ2-3, with 8 bases aligning to TRBD1. Germline loops: CDR1 ENHRY, CDR2 SYGVKD. The CDR3 has 11 residues. V dropped 7 bases and J dropped 13; count of bases not matched to a gene: 7. DNA for the CDR3: TGTGCCATCATCAGACAGGGGAAAGAGTATTTT. Translation gives CAIIRQGKEYF.

This rearrangement joins TRBV11-2 to TRBJ1-2; D is perhaps TRBD1 (5 bases). The germline V gene encodes CDR1 SGHAT and CDR2 FQNNGV. V was trimmed by 7 bases and J by 2 bases, leaving 17 bases between them. The CDR3 runs 15 residues. The CDR3 DNA is TGTGCCAGCACCCCGGTTAGGGGCAAGAACTATGGCTACACCTTC. Translating it yields CASTPVRGKNYGYTF.

The V call is TRBV7-2, the J call TRBJ2-7, with 8 nucleotides matching TRBD1. The trim removed 0 bases at V and 6 bases at J, leaving 7 bases unmatched. Germline CDR1 is SGHTA and CDR2 is FQGNSA. This CDR3 comprises 15 residues. CDR3: CASSLARTGLSEQYF. DNA of the CDR3: TGTGCCAGCAGCTTAGCCCGGACAGGGTTGAGCGAGCAGTACTTC.

In its sample, this clone was seen a few times. The chain has TRBV30 and TRBJ1-2, with no clear D. Germline values: CDR1 GTSNPN, CDR2 SVGIG (reference sequence). CDR3 length: 13 residues. Trimming pared 3 bases from V and 0 bases from J, leaving 8 bases between. The CDR3 sequence: CAWRDVSNYGYTF. The DNA of the CDR3 is TGTGCCTGGAGGGACGTTTCTAACTATGGCTACACCTTC.

This clone was found a few times. The rearrangement uses TRBV6-6 and TRBJ1-6; D call uncertain. Germline V gene sequence: CDR1 MNHNY, CDR2 SVGAGI (reference sequence). The germline V and J ends were trimmed by 2 bases and 10 bases, with 9 bases remaining between them. This CDR3 spans 13 amino acids. CDR3 nucleotide sequence: TGTGCCAGCAGTTACCACACGGGGTCACCCCTCCACTTT. Its protein is CASSYHTGSPLHF.

The chain links TRBV7-9 to TRBJ1-4, with D possibly TRBD1 on 5 matching bases. CDR1 SEHNR and CDR2 FQNEAQ come from the germline V gene (reference sequence). The V gene lost 5 bases and the J gene lost 6 bases, with 10 bases spanning the gap. The CDR3 length is 13 residues. CDR3 DNA sequence: TGTGCCAGCAGCCAGGGTAGAGATGAAAAACTGTTTTTT. Translation gives CASSQGRDEKLFF.

The gene calls are TRBV19 and TRBJ2-1, with D perhaps matching TRBD1 or TRBD2 (5 bases each). The germline V gene encodes CDR1 LNHDA and CDR2 SQIVND (reference sequence). Trimming cost V 3 bases and J 7 bases, with 16 bases left between them. The CDR3 consists of 15 residues. The CDR3 loop reads CASSIRTSSGNEQFF. The CDR3 bases are TGTGCCAGTAGTATTCGGACATCCTCGGGGAATGAGCAGTTCTTC.